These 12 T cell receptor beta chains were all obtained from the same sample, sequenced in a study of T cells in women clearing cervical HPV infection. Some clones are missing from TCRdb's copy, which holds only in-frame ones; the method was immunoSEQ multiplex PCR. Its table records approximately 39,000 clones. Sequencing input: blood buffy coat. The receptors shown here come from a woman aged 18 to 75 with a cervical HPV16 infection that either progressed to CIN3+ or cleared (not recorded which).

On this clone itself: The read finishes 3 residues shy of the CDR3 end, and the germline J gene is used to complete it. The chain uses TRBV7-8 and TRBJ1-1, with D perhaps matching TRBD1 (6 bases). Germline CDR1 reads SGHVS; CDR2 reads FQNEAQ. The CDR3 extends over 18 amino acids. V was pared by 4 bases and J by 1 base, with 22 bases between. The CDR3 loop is CASSSGASRVVKNTEAFF. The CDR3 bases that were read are TGTGCCAGCAGCTCAGGGGCCTCCCGGGTGGTTAAGAACACTGAA.

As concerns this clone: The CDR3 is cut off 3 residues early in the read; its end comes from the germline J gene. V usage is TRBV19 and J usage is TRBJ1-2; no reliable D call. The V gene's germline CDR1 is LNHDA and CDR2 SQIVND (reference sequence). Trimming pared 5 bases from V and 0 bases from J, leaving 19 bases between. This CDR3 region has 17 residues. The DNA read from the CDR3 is TGTGCCAGTAGTCAAGACCCGTCTAAGGGCCCTAACTATGGC. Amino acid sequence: CASSQDPSKGPNYG. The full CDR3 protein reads CASSQDPSKGPNYGYTF.

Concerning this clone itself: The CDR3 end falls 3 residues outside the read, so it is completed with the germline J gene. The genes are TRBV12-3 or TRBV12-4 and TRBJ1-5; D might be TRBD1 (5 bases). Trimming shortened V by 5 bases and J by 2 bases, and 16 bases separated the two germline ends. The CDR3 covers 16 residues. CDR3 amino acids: CASSPVEGLGNQPQHF. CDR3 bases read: TGTGCCAGCAGTCCCGTGGAGGGACTGGGCAATCAGCCC.

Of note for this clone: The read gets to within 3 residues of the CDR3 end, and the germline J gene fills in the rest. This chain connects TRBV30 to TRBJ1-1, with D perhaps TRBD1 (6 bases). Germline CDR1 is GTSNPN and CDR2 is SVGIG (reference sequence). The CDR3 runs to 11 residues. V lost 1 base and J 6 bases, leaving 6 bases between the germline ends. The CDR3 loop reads CAWSEGAEAFF. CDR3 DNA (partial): TGTGCCTGGAGTGAGGGGGCTGAA.

The sequenced part of the CDR3 DNA is TGTGCCAGCAGTAACGAAGCCGGGACAGGGGGCAGCGGGGAG. As protein: CASSNEAGTGGSGE. The full CDR3 protein is CASSNEAGTGGSGELFF. The genes are TRBV12-3 or TRBV12-4 and TRBJ2-2; 12 bases are a match to TRBD1. The missing CDR3 end, 3 residues past where the read stops, is filled in from the germline J gene. J gave up 7 bases and V 5 bases, and 11 bases lay outside the gene matches. The CDR3 totals 17 residues.

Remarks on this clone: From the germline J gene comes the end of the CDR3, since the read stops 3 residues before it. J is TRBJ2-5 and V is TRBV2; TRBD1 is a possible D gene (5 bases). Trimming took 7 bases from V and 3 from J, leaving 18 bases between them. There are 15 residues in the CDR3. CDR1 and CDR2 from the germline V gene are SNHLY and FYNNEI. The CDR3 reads CASKGEGAVKETQYF. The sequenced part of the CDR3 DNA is TGTGCCAGCAAAGGAGAAGGGGCAGTAAAAGAGACC.

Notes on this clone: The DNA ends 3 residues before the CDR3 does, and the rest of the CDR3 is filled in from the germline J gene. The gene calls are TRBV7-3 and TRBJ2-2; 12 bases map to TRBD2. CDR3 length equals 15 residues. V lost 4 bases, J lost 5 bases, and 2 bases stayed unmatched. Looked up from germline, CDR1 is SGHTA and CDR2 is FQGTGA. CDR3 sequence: CASSSLAGGTGELFF. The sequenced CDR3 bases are TGTGCCAGCAGCTCGCTAGCGGGGGGGACCGGGGAG. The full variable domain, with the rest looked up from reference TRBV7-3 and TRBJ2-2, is GAGVSQTPSNKVTEKGKYVELRCDPISGHTALYWYRQSLGQGPEFLIYFQGTGAADDSGLPNDRFFAVRPEGSVSTLKIQRTERGDSAVYLCASSSLAGGTGELFFGEGSRLTVL.

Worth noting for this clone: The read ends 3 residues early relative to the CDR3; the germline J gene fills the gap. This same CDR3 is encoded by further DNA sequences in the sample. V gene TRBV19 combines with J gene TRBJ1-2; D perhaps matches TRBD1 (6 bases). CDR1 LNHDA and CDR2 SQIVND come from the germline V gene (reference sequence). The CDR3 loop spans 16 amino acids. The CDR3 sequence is CASSRGQVNQAYDYTF. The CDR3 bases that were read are TGTGCCAGTAGTAGGGGACAAGTAAACCAAGCCTACGAC. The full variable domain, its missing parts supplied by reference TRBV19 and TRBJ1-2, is DGGITQSPKYLFRKEGQNVTLSCEQNLNHDAMYWYRQDPGQGLRLIYYSQIVNDFQKGDIAEGYSVSREKKESFPLTVTSAQKNPTAFYLCASSRGQVNQAYDYTFGSGTRLTVV.

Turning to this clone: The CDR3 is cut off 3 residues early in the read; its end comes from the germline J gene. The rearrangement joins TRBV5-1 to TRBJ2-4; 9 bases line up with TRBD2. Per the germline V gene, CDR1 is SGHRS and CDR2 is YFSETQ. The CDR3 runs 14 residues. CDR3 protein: CASSLGSGGETQYF. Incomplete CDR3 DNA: TGCGCCAGCAGCTTGGGTAGCGGGGGAGAGACT.

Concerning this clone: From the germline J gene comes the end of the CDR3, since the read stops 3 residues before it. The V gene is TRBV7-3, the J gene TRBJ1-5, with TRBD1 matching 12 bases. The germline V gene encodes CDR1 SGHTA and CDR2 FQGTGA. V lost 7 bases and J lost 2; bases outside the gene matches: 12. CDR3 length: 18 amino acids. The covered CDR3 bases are TGTGCCAGCACGACGGGACAGGGGGCTGTATATCGCAATCAGCCC. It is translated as CASTTGQGAVYRNQP. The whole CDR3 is CASTTGQGAVYRNQPQHF.

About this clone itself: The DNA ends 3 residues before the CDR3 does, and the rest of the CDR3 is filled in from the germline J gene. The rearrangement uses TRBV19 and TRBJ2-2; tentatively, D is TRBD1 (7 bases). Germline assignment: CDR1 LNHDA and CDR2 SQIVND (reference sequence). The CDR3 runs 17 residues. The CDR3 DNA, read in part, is TGTGCCAGTAGTACGGCCAGGGGGGTTGCAACTAATGAAAAG. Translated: CASSTARGVATNEK. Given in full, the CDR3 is CASSTARGVATNEKLFF.

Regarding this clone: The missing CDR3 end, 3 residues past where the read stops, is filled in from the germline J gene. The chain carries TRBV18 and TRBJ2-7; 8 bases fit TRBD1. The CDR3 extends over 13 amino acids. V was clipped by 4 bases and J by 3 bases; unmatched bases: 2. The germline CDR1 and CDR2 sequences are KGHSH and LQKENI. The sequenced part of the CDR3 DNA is TGTGCCAGCTCACACGGACAGGGCTACGAG. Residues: CASSHGQGYE. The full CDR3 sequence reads CASSHGQGYEQYF. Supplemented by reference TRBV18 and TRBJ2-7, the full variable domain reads NAGVMQNPRHLVRRRGQEARLRCSPMKGHSHVYWYRQLPEEGLKFMVYLQKENIIDESGMPKERFSAEFPKEGPSILRIQQVVRGDSAAYFCASSHGQGYEQYFGPGTRLTVT.